This TCR beta chain stems from a study of shared clonotypes between healthy human individuals (TCRdb year 2020). General notes on the study: The cohort comprised two women and a few men aged 18 to 49 years. Between about 0.8 and 9.5 billion PBMCs per donor were obtained by leukapheresis. To estimate repertoire size and how much clonotype sharing occurs between individuals, the study deeply sequenced the blood TCR repertoires of a handful of healthy adults. Different laboratories and diverse techniques were used to prepare libraries and sequence TCR repertoires, to increase sequencing depth and limit assay-specific biases. Per donor, three plates each were used for CD4 naive and CD4 memory, two for CD8 naive, and one for CD8 memory.

Points the paper makes about the study in general: Clonotypes shared by all four sorted-subset donors showed higher generation probabilities than non-shared clonotypes. Pairwise subsampling indicated that sequencing depth was expected to affect the degree of clonotype sharing among donors. When a handful of donors were compared, the shared fraction of clonotypes was about 5.5% for naive CD4, approximately 3.3% for naive CD8, 2% to 2.5% for memory CD4, and 0.35% to 0.4% for memory CD8. Rarefaction of sorted-subset datasets indicated incomplete sequencing despite the large sequencing depth. The genetic and exposure-history diversity represented was limited by the small number of donors. Only blood was sampled, and tissue TCR repertoires likely differ from those in blood. Larger estimated clonotype richness was generally found for naive subsets than for memory subsets.

Using the deep immunoSEQ assay, TCR CDR3 regions were amplified from genomic DNA by multiplex PCR. For each cell subset, the extracted genomic DNA was distributed evenly across all wells of several immunoSEQ 96-well plates, and each plate served as one replicate. Each replicate PCR for sorted subsets received approximately 220 ng genomic DNA, equal to 28,000 or so T cell genomes. The purified libraries were quantified using a Qubit 3.0 fluorometer, sized with a Bioanalyzer 2100, and then quantified again using the KAPA Library Quantification kit. A separate single-read 150-cycle Illumina NextSeq 550 flow cell was used to sequence each immunoSEQ 96-well plate. In the paper's pipeline: The immunoSEQ output contained only junctional sequences without quality scores, so filtering could not match that applied to full-length reads. Sequences were annotated with PyIR, a Python wrapper for IgBLAST v1.9, using IMGT germline references to assign V/J genes and CDR3. Reads were removed for weak V/J assignments (E-value above 1e-6), missing CDR3, stop codons, out-of-frame junctions, or ambiguous translated residues. A V3J clonotype was defined by an identical inferred V gene, J gene, and CDR3 amino acid sequence. Percentage overlap between repertoires was calculated by dividing the number of shared unique clonotypes by the size of the smaller repertoire. RTK rarefaction, the Chao1 estimator, and Recon v2.1 estimates of unobserved clonotypes were used to assess repertoire richness. Generation probabilities were computed with OLGA for all TCRbeta clonotypes obtained by the gDNA method from several donors. Drawn from immuneACCESS, this table holds only the in-frame rearrangements with V and J called that TCRdb kept. Clones are partly lost; checked studies trace under half to an unresolved V gene and leave the rest unexplained. That table furnishes V, J and clone size, whereas the DNA furnished D and trimming. The sample table lists about 120,000 clones, about 71% of them with a count of one. The ten most abundant clones make up roughly 24% of the sample.

From the cysteine up to the phenylalanine, the CDR3 has a length of 13 residues. The only DNA kept is the CDR3, 39 bases in frame from the first base. V is pared back by 7 bases and J by 1 base, with 11 bases lying between the germline termini. The germline V gene encodes CDR1 WSHSY and CDR2 SAAADI. To note about this clone: There is no known antigen for this receptor. Base-call qualities are not available, and no considerably larger clone is one nucleotide away.

Healthy HIV-negative adults with no recently reported acute infections or vaccinations were included as donors. Every donor was a Caucasian adult residing in Nashville, Tennessee, USA. The CD8 memory samples were a combination of magnetically selected CD45RO+ cells and CCR7-negative CD45RA+ effector memory (TemRA) cells. After blood collection by leukapheresis, PBMCs were isolated using Ficoll-Histopaque density gradient centrifugation and then cryopreserved in the vapor phase of liquid nitrogen. Analytical flow cytometry was used to check the purity and quantity of every magnetically sorted T cell population. Genomic DNA was isolated from every sorted fraction and measured by UV absorbance on a Nanodrop 2000c.

The material sequenced was memory CD8+ T cells sorted from blood. The meaning of the sample's cell subset or site label: CD45RO+ cells pooled with CCR7-negative TemRA cells. Recombination joined TRBV10-2 with TRBJ2-7, and TRBD2 may be the D gene, going by 6 matching bases. The TCR comes from a woman aged 25-40 years in good health. Here the CDR3 is given as CASTPGVSYEQYF. In nucleotide form, the sequence is TGCGCCAGCACCCCGGGAGTTTCCTACGAGCAGTACTTC.